This T cell receptor (beta chain) was profiled in a study of T cells expressing NK-cell markers. Germline V lookup: CDR1 SNHLY, CDR2 FYNNEI. The CDR3 is made up of 15 amino acids. After re-calling the 5' RACE reads, TCRdb lists one entry per CDR3 protein, DNA absent. Reported are 300,000 to 500,000 distinct CDR3 sequences; the ten largest clones contain about 10%. The sample comprised blood T cells: a sorted CD56 or NKG2C T cell subset, CD4+ or CD8+ T cells, or bulk PBMC T cells (not recorded which). This clonotype originated in a woman between 45 and 65 years old in good health. The chain carries TRBV2 and TRBJ2-3; as DNA is missing, the TRBD1 call by TCRdb cannot be tested. CDR3 amino acids: CASSDLQGSTDTQYF.